The rows below give T cell receptor beta chains drawn from one sample of a study of radiotherapy plus CTLA-4 blockade in lung cancer. TCRdb's table, derived via immunoSEQ multiplex PCR, lists solely in-frame clones and lacks some. The sample holds tens of thousands of clones, around 73% seen once. The source was peripheral blood, collected from a patient treated with radiotherapy plus ipilimumab. The receptor set was obtained from a human donor with non-small cell lung cancer who had stable disease on radiotherapy plus ipilimumab. Both conserved end residues are part of each CDR3. Each record gives: J gene, V gene, CDR3 length, clone size, D gene, CDR3 protein, CDR3 DNA. The D gene is left open where the match is weak. Expanded clones are given a class, and other clones once, few, many or no size at all.

j_call: TRBJ1-2; v_call: TRBV2; cdr3_length: 15; clone_size: .; d_call: .; cdr3_aa: CASSDGGGRDYGYTF; cdr3_nt: TGTGCCAGCAGTGACGGGGGGGGCCGGGACTATGGCTACACCTTC
j_call: TRBJ1-2; v_call: TRBV6-5; cdr3_length: 11; clone_size: .; d_call: .; cdr3_aa: CASSEGDGYTF; cdr3_nt: TGTGCCAGCAGTGAAGGGGACGGCTACACCTTC
j_call: TRBJ1-1; v_call: TRBV4-2; cdr3_length: 13; clone_size: .; d_call: .; cdr3_aa: CASSQDTNTEAFF; cdr3_nt: TGTGCCAGCAGCCAAGACACGAACACTGAAGCTTTCTTT
j_call: TRBJ1-6; v_call: TRBV5-1; cdr3_length: 15; clone_size: .; d_call: .; cdr3_aa: CASSGQDSYNSPLHF; cdr3_nt: TGCGCCAGCAGCGGCCAGGACAGTTATAATTCACCCCTCCACTTT
j_call: TRBJ2-2; v_call: TRBV2; cdr3_length: 13; clone_size: .; d_call: .; cdr3_aa: CASSESVTGELFF; cdr3_nt: TGTGCCAGCAGTGAATCGGTCACCGGGGAGCTGTTTTTT
j_call: TRBJ1-2; v_call: TRBV28; cdr3_length: 12; clone_size: .; d_call: TRBD1; cdr3_aa: CASSLRTGGYTF; cdr3_nt: TGTGCCAGCAGTTTACGGACAGGCGGCTACACCTTC
j_call: TRBJ1-4; v_call: TRBV14; cdr3_length: 15; clone_size: .; d_call: .; cdr3_aa: CASSQDRILNEKLFF; cdr3_nt: TGTGCCAGCAGCCAAGATCGGATTCTTAATGAAAAACTGTTTTTT
j_call: TRBJ2-7; v_call: TRBV6-1; cdr3_length: 16; clone_size: once; d_call: TRBD1; cdr3_aa: CASSVVVGTGAYEQYF; cdr3_nt: TGTGCCAGCAGTGTAGTGGTGGGGACAGGGGCCTACGAGCAGTACTTC
j_call: TRBJ2-7; v_call: TRBV5-6; cdr3_length: 15; clone_size: .; d_call: .; cdr3_aa: CASSLLRLGSYEQYF; cdr3_nt: TGTGCCAGCAGCCTTCTGAGACTCGGGTCCTACGAGCAGTACTTC
j_call: TRBJ2-2; v_call: TRBV28; cdr3_length: 11; clone_size: .; d_call: .; cdr3_aa: CATQGAGELFF; cdr3_nt: TGTGCCACCCAGGGCGCCGGGGAGCTGTTTTTT
j_call: TRBJ1-1; v_call: TRBV2; cdr3_length: 16; clone_size: .; d_call: TRBD1; cdr3_aa: CASRGSSRTGLPEAFF; cdr3_nt: TGTGCCAGCAGGGGTTCTTCTCGGACAGGGCTTCCTGAAGCTTTCTTT
j_call: TRBJ2-7; v_call: TRBV4-3; cdr3_length: 15; clone_size: .; d_call: TRBD2; cdr3_aa: CASSQGPSGVYEQYF; cdr3_nt: TGCGCCAGCAGCCAAGGACCTAGCGGGGTTTACGAGCAGTACTTC
j_call: TRBJ1-5; v_call: TRBV2; cdr3_length: 16; clone_size: .; d_call: TRBD1; cdr3_aa: CASSEPRDRGTQPQHF; cdr3_nt: TGTGCCAGCAGTGAGCCCCGGGACAGGGGGACTCAGCCCCAGCATTTT
j_call: TRBJ1-1; v_call: TRBV5-1; cdr3_length: 14; clone_size: once; d_call: TRBD1; cdr3_aa: CASSWQGAGTEAFF; cdr3_nt: TGCGCCAGCAGCTGGCAGGGGGCCGGAACTGAAGCTTTCTTT
j_call: TRBJ1-2; v_call: TRBV5-1; cdr3_length: 13; clone_size: .; d_call: .; cdr3_aa: CASSTGSNYGYTF; cdr3_nt: TGCGCCAGCTCGACAGGATCTAACTATGGCTACACCTTC
j_call: TRBJ2-3; v_call: TRBV7-9; cdr3_length: 15; clone_size: .; d_call: .; cdr3_aa: CASRRDIRGADTQYF; cdr3_nt: TGTGCCAGCAGGCGGGACATTAGAGGGGCAGATACGCAGTATTTT
j_call: TRBJ2-2; v_call: TRBV6-4; cdr3_length: 14; clone_size: .; d_call: .; cdr3_aa: CASKWTFNTGELFF; cdr3_nt: TGTGCCAGCAAGTGGACTTTCAACACCGGGGAGCTGTTTTTT
j_call: TRBJ1-5; v_call: TRBV6-5; cdr3_length: 12; clone_size: .; d_call: .; cdr3_aa: CASSYPSQPQHF; cdr3_nt: TGTGCCAGCAGTTACCCGAGCCAGCCCCAGCATTTT
j_call: TRBJ2-7; v_call: TRBV10-2; cdr3_length: 14; clone_size: .; d_call: .; cdr3_aa: CASRTAGAVYEQYF; cdr3_nt: TGCGCCAGCAGAACGGCAGGGGCTGTCTACGAGCAGTACTTC
j_call: TRBJ1-4; v_call: TRBV30; cdr3_length: 15; clone_size: .; d_call: .; cdr3_aa: CAWSIVRGEYEKLFF; cdr3_nt: TGTGCCTGGAGTATTGTCAGGGGAGAGTATGAAAAACTGTTTTTT
j_call: TRBJ1-1; v_call: TRBV10-3; cdr3_length: 13; clone_size: .; d_call: .; cdr3_aa: CAISGQGNTEAFF; cdr3_nt: TGTGCCATCAGTGGTCAGGGGAACACTGAAGCTTTCTTT
j_call: TRBJ2-7; v_call: TRBV11-2; cdr3_length: 14; clone_size: .; d_call: TRBD1; cdr3_aa: CASTPTGIAYEQYF; cdr3_nt: TGTGCCAGCACCCCGACAGGGATTGCCTACGAGCAGTACTTC
j_call: TRBJ1-6; v_call: TRBV5-6; cdr3_length: 14; clone_size: .; d_call: TRBD1; cdr3_aa: CASSFGQGNSPLHF; cdr3_nt: TGTGCCAGCAGCTTCGGACAGGGGAATTCACCCCTCCACTTT
j_call: TRBJ1-6; v_call: TRBV5-1; cdr3_length: 14; clone_size: .; d_call: .; cdr3_aa: CASSSGIDNSPLHF; cdr3_nt: TGCGCCAGCAGTTCTGGTATTGATAATTCACCCCTCCACTTT
j_call: TRBJ2-7; v_call: TRBV6-5; cdr3_length: 15; clone_size: once; d_call: .; cdr3_aa: CASSPEARGQGEQYF; cdr3_nt: TGTGCCAGCAGTCCAGAAGCGAGGGGACAAGGCGAGCAGTACTTC
j_call: TRBJ1-2; v_call: TRBV7-9; cdr3_length: 13; clone_size: .; d_call: .; cdr3_aa: CASSVTGSYGYTF; cdr3_nt: TGTGCCAGCAGCGTAACCGGGAGCTATGGCTACACCTTC
j_call: TRBJ1-5; v_call: TRBV19; cdr3_length: 13; clone_size: .; d_call: .; cdr3_aa: CASSITGPGPQHF; cdr3_nt: TGTGCCAGTAGTATCACCGGGCCAGGGCCCCAGCATTTT